Here is one TCR beta chain with its context. Authors' analysis steps: Reference gene primer amplification in the assay estimated nucleated cell counts. Assay used: immunoSEQ multiplex PCR; TCRdb lists only in-frame clones, some missing. V, J and clone size are taken as reported in that table, and D and trimming were inferred from the DNA itself. The repertoire holds about 330,000 clones, with about 83% as singletons. Germline assignment: CDR1 LNHDA and CDR2 SQIVND (reference sequence). The CDR3 is made up of 13 amino acids. The V gene lost 6 bases and the J gene lost 1 base, with 9 bases spanning the gap. The data derive from a study of blood T cell repertoires in COVID-19. Study summary: Spain, Italy and the United States supplied samples that represented acute and convalescent COVID-19. Nucleic acid was either cDNA or gDNA, and it came from T cells, B-cell-depleted T cells, or PBMCs.

This clonotype was obtained from a woman aged 45-65 years with acute or convalescent COVID-19. The chain links TRBV19 to TRBJ1-1; TRBD1 might be the D (6 bases). The sequencing sample was made of peripheral blood. CDR3 amino acids: CASRTTGNTEAFF. The CDR3 bases are TGTGCCAGTAGGACGACAGGGAACACTGAAGCTTTCTTT.